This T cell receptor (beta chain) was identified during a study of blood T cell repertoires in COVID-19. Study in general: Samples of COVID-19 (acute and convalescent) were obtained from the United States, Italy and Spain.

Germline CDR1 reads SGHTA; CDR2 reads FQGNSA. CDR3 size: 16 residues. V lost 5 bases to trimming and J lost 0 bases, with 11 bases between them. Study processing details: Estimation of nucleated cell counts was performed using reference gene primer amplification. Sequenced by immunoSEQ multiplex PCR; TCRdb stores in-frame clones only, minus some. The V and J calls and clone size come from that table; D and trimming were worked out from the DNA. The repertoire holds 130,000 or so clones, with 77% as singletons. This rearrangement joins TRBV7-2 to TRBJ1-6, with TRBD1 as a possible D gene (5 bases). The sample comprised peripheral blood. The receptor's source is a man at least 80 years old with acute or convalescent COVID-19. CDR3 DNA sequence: TGTGCCAGCAGCCCCCGACAGAGCTCCTATAATTCACCCCTCCACTTT. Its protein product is CASSPRQSSYNSPLHF.